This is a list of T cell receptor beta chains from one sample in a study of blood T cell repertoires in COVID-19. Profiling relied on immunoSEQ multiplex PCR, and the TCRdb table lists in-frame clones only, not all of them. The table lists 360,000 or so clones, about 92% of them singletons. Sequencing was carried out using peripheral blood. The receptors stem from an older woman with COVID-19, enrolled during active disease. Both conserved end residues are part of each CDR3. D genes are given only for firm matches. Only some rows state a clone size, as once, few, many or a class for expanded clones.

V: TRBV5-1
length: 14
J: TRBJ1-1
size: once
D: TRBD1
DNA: TGCGCCAGCAGCCCGGGACAGAAGAACACTGAAGCTTTCTTT
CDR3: CASSPGQKNTEAFF

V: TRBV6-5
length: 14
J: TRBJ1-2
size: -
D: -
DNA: TGTGCCAGCAGTTACATAGGACTCAACTATGGCTACACCTTC
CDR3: CASSYIGLNYGYTF

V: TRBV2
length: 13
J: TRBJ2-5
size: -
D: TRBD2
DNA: TGTGCCGGAGGACTAGCGGGTAAAGAGACCCAGTACTTC
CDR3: CAGGLAGKETQYF

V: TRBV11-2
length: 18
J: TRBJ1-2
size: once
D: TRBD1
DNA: TGTGCCAGCAGCTCCAACCCGGTGACAGGGGACGTTCTTAATGGCTACACCTTC
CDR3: CASSSNPVTGDVLNGYTF

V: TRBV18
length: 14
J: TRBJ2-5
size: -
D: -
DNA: TGTGCCAGCTCACCACCCGGTGTTTCGGAGACCCAGTACTTC
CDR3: CASSPPGVSETQYF

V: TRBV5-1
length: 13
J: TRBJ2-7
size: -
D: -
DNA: TGCGCCAGCAGCTTGACAGGGACCTACGAGCAGTACTTC
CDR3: CASSLTGTYEQYF

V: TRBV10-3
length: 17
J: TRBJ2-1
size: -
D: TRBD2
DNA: TGTGCCATTACCGGGACTAGCGGGACCCCTCCCTACAATGAGCAGTTCTTC
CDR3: CAITGTSGTPPYNEQFF

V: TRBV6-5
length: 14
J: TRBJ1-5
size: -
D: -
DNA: TGTGCCAGCAGACTGACAGGCGCAAATCAGCCCCAGCATTTT
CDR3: CASRLTGANQPQHF

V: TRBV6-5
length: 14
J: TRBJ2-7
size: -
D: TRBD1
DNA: TGTGCCAGCAGTCGCGACAGGGTAACCTACGAGCAGTACTTC
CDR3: CASSRDRVTYEQYF

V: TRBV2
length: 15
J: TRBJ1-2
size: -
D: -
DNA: TGTGCCAGCAGTCCTCGGACAGAGGGGGTTCTGGGCTACACCTTC
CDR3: CASSPRTEGVLGYTF

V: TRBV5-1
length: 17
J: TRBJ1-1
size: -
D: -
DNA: TGCGCCAGCAGCTTGACCGAGGTGGGAGTAGGGAACACTGAAGCTTTCTTT
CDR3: CASSLTEVGVGNTEAFF

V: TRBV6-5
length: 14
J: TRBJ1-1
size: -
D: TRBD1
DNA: TGTGCCAGCACCCGGGGACAGACAAACACTGAAGCTTTCTTT
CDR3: CASTRGQTNTEAFF

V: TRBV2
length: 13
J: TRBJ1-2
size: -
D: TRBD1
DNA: TGTGCCAGCCCCTCACAGGGGGACTATGGCTACACCTTC
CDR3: CASPSQGDYGYTF

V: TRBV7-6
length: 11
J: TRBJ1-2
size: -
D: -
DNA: TGTGCCAGCAGTCAGGGATATGGCTACACCTTC
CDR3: CASSQGYGYTF

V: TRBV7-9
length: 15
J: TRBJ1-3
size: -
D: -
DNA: TGTGCCAGCAGCCCCGGGACTTTCTCTGGAAACACCATATATTTT
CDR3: CASSPGTFSGNTIYF

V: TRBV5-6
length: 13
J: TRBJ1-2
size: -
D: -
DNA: TGTGCCAGCAGCTTGAGGCAGGGGTATGGCTACACCTTC
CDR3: CASSLRQGYGYTF

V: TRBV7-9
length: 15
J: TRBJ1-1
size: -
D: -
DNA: TGTGCCAGCAGCTCAAGCCAGGTAATGTTAACTGAAGCTTTCTTT
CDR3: CASSSSQVMLTEAFF

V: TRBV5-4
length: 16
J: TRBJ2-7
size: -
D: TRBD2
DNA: TGTGCCAGCAGCCCGAAGACTAGCGGGGGGGCGGGAGAGCAGTACTTC
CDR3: CASSPKTSGGAGEQYF

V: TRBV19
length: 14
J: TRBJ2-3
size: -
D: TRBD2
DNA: TGTGCCAGTAAGCTAGCGGGGGCACGAGATACGCAGTATTTT
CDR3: CASKLAGARDTQYF

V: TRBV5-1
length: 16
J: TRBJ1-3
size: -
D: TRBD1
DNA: TGCGCCAGCAGCCCTCAGACAGGGACCTCTGGAAACACCATATATTTT
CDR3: CASSPQTGTSGNTIYF